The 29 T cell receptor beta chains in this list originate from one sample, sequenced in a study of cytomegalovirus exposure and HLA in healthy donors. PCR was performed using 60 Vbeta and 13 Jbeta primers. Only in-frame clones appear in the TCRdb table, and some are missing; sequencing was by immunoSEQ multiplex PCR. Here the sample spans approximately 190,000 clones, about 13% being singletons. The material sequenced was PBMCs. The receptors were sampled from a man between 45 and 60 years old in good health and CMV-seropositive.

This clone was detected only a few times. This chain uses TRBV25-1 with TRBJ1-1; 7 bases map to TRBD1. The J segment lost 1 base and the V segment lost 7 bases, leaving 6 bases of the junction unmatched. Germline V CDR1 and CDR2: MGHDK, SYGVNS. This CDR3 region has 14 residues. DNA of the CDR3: TGTGCCAGCACTAAACAGGGGAGGAACACTGAAGCTTTCTTT. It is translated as CASTKQGRNTEAFF.

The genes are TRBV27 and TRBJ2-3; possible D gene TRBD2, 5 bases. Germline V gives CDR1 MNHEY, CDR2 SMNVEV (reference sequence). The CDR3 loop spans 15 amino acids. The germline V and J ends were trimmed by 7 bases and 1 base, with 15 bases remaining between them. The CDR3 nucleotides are TGTGCCAGCACCCCCCCGGGGAGACGCACAGATACGCAGTATTTT. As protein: CASTPPGRRTDTQYF.

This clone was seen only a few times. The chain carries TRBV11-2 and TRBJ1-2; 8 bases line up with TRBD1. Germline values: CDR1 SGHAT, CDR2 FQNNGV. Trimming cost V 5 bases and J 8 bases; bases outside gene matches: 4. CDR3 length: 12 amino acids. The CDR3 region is CASSLTGGGYTF. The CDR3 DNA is TGTGCCAGCAGCCTTACAGGGGGAGGCTACACCTTC.

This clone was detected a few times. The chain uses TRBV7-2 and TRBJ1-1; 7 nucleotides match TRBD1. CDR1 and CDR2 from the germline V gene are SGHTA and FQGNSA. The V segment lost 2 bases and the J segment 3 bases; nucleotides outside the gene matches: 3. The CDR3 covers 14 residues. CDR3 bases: TGTGCCAGCAGCTTAAACAGGGGAGACACTGAAGCTTTCTTT. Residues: CASSLNRGDTEAFF.

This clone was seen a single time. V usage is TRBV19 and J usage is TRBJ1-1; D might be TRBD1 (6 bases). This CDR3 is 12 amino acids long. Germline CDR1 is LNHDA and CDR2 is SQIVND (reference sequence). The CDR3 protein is CASGRGYTEAFF. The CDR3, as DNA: TGTGCGAGTGGGAGGGGGTACACTGAAGCTTTCTTT.

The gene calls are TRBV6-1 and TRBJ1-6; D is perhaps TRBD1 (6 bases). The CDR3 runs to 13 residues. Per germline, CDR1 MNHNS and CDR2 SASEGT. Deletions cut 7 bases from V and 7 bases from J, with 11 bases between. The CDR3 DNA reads TGTGCCAGCACGCCGGACAGAAATTCACCCCTCCACTTT. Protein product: CASTPDRNSPLHF.

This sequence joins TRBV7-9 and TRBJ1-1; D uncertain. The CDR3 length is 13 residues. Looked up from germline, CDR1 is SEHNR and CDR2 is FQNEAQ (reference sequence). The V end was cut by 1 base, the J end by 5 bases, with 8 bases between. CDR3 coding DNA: TGTGCCAGCAGCTTAGTCGGGGAGACTGAAGCTTTCTTT. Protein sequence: CASSLVGETEAFF.

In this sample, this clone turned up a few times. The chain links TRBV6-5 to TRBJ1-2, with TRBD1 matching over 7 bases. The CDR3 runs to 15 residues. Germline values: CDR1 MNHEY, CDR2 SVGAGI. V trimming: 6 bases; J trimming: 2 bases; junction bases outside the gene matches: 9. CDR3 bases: TGTGCCAGCAGACCTTCTCCGACAGGGAACTATGGCTACACCTTC. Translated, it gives CASRPSPTGNYGYTF.

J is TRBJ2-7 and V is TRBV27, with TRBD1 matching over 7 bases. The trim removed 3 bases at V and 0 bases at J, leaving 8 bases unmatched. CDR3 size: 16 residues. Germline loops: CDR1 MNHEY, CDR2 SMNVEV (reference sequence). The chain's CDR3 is CASSFPGTESSYEQYV. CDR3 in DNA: TGTGCCAGCAGTTTCCCCGGGACAGAAAGCTCCTACGAGCAGTACGTC.

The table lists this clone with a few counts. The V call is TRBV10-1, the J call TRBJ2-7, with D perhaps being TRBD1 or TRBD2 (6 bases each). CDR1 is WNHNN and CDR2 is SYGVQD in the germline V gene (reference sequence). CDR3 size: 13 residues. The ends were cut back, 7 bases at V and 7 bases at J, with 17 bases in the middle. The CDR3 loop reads CASKRGTGREQYV. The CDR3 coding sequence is TGCGCCAGCAAGAGGGGGACTGGGCGGGAGCAGTACGTC.

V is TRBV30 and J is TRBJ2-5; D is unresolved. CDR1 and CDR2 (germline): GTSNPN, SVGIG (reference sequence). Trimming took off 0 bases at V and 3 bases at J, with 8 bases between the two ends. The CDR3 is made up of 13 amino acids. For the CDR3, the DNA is TGTGCCTGGAGTGTAGGAGTTAAAGAGACCCAGTACTTC. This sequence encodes CAWSVGVKETQYF.

The CDR3 DNA sequence: TGCGCCAGCAGCTCGAGGACTAGCGGGGGGTCGAATGAGCAGTTCTTC. Residues: CASSSRTSGGSNEQFF. This sequence joins TRBV5-1 and TRBJ2-1; 14 bases fit TRBD2. The V gene's germline CDR1 is SGHRS and CDR2 YFSETQ. This CDR3 spans 16 amino acids. J lost 7 bases, V lost 3 bases, and 6 bases had no gene match. Using reference TRBV5-1 and TRBJ2-1 for the parts outside the CDR3, the full variable domain is KAGVTQTPRYLIKTRGQQVTLSCSPISGHRSVSWYQQTPGQGLQFLFEYFSETQRNKGNFPGRFSGRQFSNSRSEMNVSTLELGDSALYLCASSSRTSGGSNEQFFGPGTRLTVL.

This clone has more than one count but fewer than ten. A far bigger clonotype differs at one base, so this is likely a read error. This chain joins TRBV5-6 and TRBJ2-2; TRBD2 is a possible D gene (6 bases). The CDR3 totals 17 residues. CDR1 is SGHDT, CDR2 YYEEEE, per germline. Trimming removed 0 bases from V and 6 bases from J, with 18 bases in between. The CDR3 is CASSLGGVEKGAGELFF. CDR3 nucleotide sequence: TGTGCCAGCAGCTTGGGGGGGGTGGAAAAGGGCGCCGGGGAGCTGTTTTTT.

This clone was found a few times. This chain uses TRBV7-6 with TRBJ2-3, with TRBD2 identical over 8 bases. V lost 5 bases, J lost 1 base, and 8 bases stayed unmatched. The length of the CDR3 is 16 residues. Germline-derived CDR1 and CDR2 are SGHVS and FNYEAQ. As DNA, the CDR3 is TGTGCCAGCAGCCCCTATAGCGGGGAGCGCACAGATACGCAGTATTTT. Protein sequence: CASSPYSGERTDTQYF. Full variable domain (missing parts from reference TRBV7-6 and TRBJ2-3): GAGVSQSPRYKVTKRGQDVALRCDPISGHVSLYWYRQALGQGPEFLTYFNYEAQQDKSGLPNDRFSAERPEGSISTLTIQRTEQRDSAMYRCASSPYSGERTDTQYFGPGTRLTVL.

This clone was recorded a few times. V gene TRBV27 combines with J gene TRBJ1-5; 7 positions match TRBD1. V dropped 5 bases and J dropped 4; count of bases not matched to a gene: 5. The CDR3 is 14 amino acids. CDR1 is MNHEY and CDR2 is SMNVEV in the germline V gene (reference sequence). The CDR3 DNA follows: TGTGCCAGCAGTCATCGGGACAGTAATCAGCCCCAGCATTTT. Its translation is CASSHRDSNQPQHF.

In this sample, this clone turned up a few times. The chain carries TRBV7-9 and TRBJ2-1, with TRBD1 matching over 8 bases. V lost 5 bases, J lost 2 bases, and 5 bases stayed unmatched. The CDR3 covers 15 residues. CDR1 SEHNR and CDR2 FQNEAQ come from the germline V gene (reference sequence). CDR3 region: CASSRPGQAYNEQFF. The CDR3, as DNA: TGTGCCAGCAGCCGACCGGGACAGGCCTACAATGAGCAGTTCTTC.

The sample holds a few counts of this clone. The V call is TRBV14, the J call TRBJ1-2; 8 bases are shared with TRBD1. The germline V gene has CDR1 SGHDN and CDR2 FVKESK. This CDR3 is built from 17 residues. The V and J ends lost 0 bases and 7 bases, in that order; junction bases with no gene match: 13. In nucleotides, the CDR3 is TGTGCCAGCAGCCAAGATCCACTCCTGGCCAGGGGGCTTGGCTACACCTTC. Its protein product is CASSQDPLLARGLGYTF.

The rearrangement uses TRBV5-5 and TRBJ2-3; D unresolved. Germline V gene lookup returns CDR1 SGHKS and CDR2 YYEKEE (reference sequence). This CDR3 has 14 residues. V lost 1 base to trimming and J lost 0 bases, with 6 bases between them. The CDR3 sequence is CASSLTSSTDTQYF. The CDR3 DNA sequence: TGTGCCAGCAGCTTGACTTCTAGCACAGATACGCAGTATTTT.

The DNA of the CDR3 is TGTGCCAGCTCACCAACAGGGGGTCTTGGCTACACCTTC. It is translated as CASSPTGGLGYTF. The genes are TRBV18 and TRBJ1-2; TRBD1 matches at 8 bases. Germline V gene sequence: CDR1 KGHSH, CDR2 LQKENI. V was clipped by 2 bases and J by 7 bases; unmatched bases: 3. The CDR3 covers 13 residues.

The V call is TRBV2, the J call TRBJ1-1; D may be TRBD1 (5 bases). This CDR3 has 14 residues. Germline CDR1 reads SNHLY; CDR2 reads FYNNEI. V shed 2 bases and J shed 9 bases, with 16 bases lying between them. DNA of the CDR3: TGTGCCAGCAGTGAAAGGGGCACAGCGCCTAAAGCTTTCTTT. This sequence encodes CASSERGTAPKAFF.

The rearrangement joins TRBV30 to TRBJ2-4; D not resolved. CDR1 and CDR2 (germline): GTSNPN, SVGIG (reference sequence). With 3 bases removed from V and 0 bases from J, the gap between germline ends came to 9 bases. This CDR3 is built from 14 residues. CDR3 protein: CAWSSFLAKNIQYF. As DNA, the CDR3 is TGTGCCTGGAGCTCCTTTCTAGCCAAAAACATTCAGTACTTC.

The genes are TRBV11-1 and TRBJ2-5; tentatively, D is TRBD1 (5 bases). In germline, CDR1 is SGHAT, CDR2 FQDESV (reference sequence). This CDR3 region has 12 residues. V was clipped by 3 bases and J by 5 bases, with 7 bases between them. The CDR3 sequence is CASSFNRETQYF. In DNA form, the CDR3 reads TGTGCCAGCAGCTTCAACAGGGAGACCCAGTACTTC. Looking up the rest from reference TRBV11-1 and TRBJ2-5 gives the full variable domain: EAEVAQSPRYKITEKSQAVAFWCDPISGHATLYWYRQILGQGPELLVQFQDESVVDDSQLPKDRFSAERLKGVDSTLKIQPAELGDSAMYLCASSFNRETQYFGPGTRLLVL.

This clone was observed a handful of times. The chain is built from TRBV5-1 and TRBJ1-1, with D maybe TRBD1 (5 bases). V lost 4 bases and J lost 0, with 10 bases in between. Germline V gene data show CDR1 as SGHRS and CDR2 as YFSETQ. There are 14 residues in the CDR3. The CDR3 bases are TGCGCCAGCAGCGGGGGACTCCTGAACACTGAAGCTTTCTTT. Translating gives CASSGGLLNTEAFF.

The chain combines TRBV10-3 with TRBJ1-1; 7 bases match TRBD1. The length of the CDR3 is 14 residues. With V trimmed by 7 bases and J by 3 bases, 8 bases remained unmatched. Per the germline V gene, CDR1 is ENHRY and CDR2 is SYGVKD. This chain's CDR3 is CAINLQGIDTEAFF. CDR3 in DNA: TGTGCCATCAATCTACAGGGGATCGACACTGAAGCTTTCTTT.

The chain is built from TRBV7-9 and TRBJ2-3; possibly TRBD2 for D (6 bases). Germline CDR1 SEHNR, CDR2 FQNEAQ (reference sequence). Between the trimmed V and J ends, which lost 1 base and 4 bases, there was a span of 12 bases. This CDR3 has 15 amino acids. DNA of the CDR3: TGTGCCAGCAGCTTAGGCGGGGCGGGGCCAGATACGCAGTATTTT. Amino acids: CASSLGGAGPDTQYF.

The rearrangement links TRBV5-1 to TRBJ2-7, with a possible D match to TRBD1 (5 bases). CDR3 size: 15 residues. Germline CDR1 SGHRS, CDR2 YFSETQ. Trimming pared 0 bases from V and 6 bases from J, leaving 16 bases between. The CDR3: CASSLDGQGSSEQYF. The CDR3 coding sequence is TGCGCCAGCAGCTTGGATGGCCAGGGTAGTTCCGAGCAGTACTTC.

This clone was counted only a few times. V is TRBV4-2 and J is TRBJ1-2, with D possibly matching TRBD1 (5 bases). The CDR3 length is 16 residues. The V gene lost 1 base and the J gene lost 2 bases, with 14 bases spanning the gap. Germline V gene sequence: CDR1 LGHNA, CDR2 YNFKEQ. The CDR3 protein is CASSQVLGRGNYGYTF. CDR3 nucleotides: TGTGCCAGCAGCCAAGTTCTGGGACGGGGGAACTATGGCTACACCTTC.

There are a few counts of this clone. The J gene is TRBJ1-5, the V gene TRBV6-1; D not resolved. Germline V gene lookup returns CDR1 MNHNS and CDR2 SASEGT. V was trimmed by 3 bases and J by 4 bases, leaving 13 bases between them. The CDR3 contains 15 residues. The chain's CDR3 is CASSEGRVVNQPQHF. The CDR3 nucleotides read TGTGCCAGCAGTGAGGGGAGGGTTGTTAATCAGCCCCAGCATTTT.

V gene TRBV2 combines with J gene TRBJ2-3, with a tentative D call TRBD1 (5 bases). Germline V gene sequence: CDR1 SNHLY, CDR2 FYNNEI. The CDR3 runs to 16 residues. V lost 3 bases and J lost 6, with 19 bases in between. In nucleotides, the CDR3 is TGTGCCAGCAGTGATGCGAGTAGAAGGGGTGTTGATACGCAGTATTTT. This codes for CASSDASRRGVDTQYF.